These T cell receptor beta chains were read from a single sample in a study of T cells after yellow fever vaccination. TCRdb re-called the 5' RACE reads through MiXCR, storing one row per CDR3 protein. The repertoire holds approximately 30,000 distinct CDR3 sequences, with 4.4% as singletons. Source: CD8+ T cells sorted from PBMCs, taken 5 days after the yellow fever booster vaccination. These receptors were taken from a man under 40 who received the YFV17D yellow fever vaccine. Each CDR3 is given with its conserved first and last residue. D genes are given only for firm matches. Size tells how often a clone was seen, or its class if it is expanded.

clone_size	v_call	d_call	cdr3_length	j_call	cdr3_aa	cdr3_nt
many	TRBV29-1	-	12	TRBJ2-1	CSVEVGVNEQFF	TGCAGCGTTGAAGTGGGGGTCAATGAGCAGTTCTTC
many	TRBV7-2	TRBD2	16	TRBJ2-3	CASSFFSGSVADTQYF	TGTGCCAGCAGCTTCTTTAGCGGGAGCGTCGCAGATACGCAGTATTTT
many	TRBV20-1	TRBD2	14	TRBJ2-3	CSAEREGLLDTQYF	TGCAGTGCAGAGCGGGAGGGCCTTTTAGATACGCAGTATTTT
many	TRBV5-1	TRBD2	18	TRBJ2-1	CASSWGLADPGAYNEQFF	TGCGCCAGCAGCTGGGGACTAGCGGACCCTGGGGCTTACAATGAGCAGTTCTTC
many	TRBV20-1	-	14	TRBJ1-2	CSATLDTGAVGYTF	TGCAGTGCCACGCTGGACACGGGCGCGGTTGGCTACACCTTC
many	TRBV12-3/TRBV12-4	TRBD2	15	TRBJ2-1	CASMVGVAGDSEQFF	TGTGCCAGCATGGTCGGGGTAGCGGGAGACAGTGAGCAGTTCTTC
many	TRBV11-1	TRBD2	16	TRBJ2-1	CASSLAFTSGDNEQFF	TGTGCCAGCAGCTTAGCATTTACTAGCGGGGACAATGAGCAGTTCTTC
many	TRBV6-5	-	19	TRBJ2-1	CASSLQRVAVNSIYNEQFF	TGTGCCAGCAGTCTACAAAGGGTAGCGGTGAATTCAATCTACAATGAGCAGTTCTTC
many	TRBV3-1	-	13	TRBJ2-7	CASSQAGVYEQYF	TGTGCCAGCAGCCAAGCCGGAGTCTACGAGCAGTACTTC
many	TRBV27	-	13	TRBJ1-1	CASSPLLNTEAFF	TGTGCCAGCAGTCCTCTCCTGAACACTGAAGCTTTCTTT
many	TRBV27	TRBD1	11	TRBJ2-7	CAIRQGIEQYF	TGTGCCATCCGACAGGGGATCGAGCAGTACTTC
many	TRBV7-9	-	13	TRBJ2-5	CASASTGWETQYF	TGTGCCAGCGCTTCCACAGGGTGGGAGACCCAGTACTTC
many	TRBV25-1	-	12	TRBJ2-5	CASSDLQETQYF	TGTGCCAGCAGTGACCTCCAAGAGACCCAGTACTTC
many	TRBV20-1	-	15	TRBJ2-3	CSATPVVSGTDTQYF	TGCAGTGCTACCCCTGTTGTTAGCGGAACAGATACGCAGTATTTT
many	TRBV4-2	-	13	TRBJ1-5	CASSQGGDAPQHF	TGTGCCAGCAGCCAAGGAGGGGATGCGCCCCAGCATTTT
many	TRBV27	-	11	TRBJ2-2	CASSLAGELFF	TGTGCCAGCAGTTTAGCCGGGGAGCTGTTTTTT
many	TRBV27	-	13	TRBJ1-1	CASSLGSLAEAFF	TGTGCCAGCAGTTTAGGCTCCCTGGCTGAAGCTTTCTTT
many	TRBV7-8	-	15	TRBJ2-1	CASSSPGGTYNEQFF	TGTGCCAGCAGCTCCCCTGGGGGGACTTACAATGAGCAGTTCTTC
many	TRBV20-1	TRBD1	14	TRBJ2-5	CSAVGYRGPGTQYF	TGCAGTGCTGTCGGCTACAGGGGGCCTGGGACCCAGTACTTC
many	TRBV20-1	-	12	TRBJ2-7	CSALSGGPEQYF	TGCAGTGCCCTGTCTGGGGGCCCCGAGCAGTACTTC
many	TRBV5-1	TRBD1	16	TRBJ2-7	CASSGPQGTSTYEQYF	TGCGCCAGCAGCGGGCCACAGGGGACCTCCACCTACGAGCAGTACTTC
many	TRBV19	-	13	TRBJ2-1	CASSLVPTNEQFF	TGTGCCAGTAGTCTCGTCCCGACGAATGAGCAGTTCTTC